This TCR beta chain came from a study of blood T cell repertoires in COVID-19. The protocol was immunoSEQ multiplex PCR, while the TCRdb copy is restricted to in-frame clones and leaves out a portion. The table includes 250,000 to 350,000 clones, around 87% detected once. The V gene end was trimmed by 4 bases and the J gene end by 8 bases; junction bases not matched to a gene: 14. This CDR3 contains 15 residues. In germline, CDR1 is SGHNT, CDR2 YYREEE (reference sequence). This receptor was identified in a woman aged 45-60 years who had recovered from COVID-19. The sequenced sample was peripheral blood. The chain carries TRBV5-4 and TRBJ1-2; the match to TRBD1 covers 7 bases. This CDR3 reads CASSPGTAGLLGYTF. The DNA of the CDR3 is TGTGCCAGCAGCCCAGGGACAGCGGGTCTTTTGGGCTACACCTTC.